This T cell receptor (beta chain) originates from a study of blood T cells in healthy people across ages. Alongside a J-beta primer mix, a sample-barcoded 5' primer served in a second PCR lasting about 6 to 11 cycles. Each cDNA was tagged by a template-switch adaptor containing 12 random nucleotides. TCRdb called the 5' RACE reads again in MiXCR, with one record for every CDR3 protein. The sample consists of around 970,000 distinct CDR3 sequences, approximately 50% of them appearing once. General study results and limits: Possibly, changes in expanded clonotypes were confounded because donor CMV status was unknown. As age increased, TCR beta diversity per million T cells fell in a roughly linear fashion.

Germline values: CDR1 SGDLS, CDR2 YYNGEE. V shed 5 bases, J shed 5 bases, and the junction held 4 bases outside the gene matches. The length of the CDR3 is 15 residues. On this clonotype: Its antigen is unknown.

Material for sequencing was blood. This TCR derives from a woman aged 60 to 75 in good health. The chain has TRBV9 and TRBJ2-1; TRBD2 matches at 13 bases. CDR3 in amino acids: CASRSGTSGNNEQFF. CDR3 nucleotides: TGTGCCAGCAGGTCCGGGACTAGCGGGAACAATGAGCAGTTCTTC.